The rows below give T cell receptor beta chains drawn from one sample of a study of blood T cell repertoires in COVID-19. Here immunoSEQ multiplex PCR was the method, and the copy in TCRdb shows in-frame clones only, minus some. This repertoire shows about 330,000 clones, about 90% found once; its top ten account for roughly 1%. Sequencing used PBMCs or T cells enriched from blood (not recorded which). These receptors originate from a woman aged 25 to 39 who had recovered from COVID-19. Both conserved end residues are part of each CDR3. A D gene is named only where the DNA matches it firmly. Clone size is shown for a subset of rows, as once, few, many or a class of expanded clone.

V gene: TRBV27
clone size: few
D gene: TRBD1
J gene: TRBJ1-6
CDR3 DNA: TGTGCCAGCTACAGGGGGCAGGGTTCACCCCTCCACTTT
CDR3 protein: CASYRGQGSPLHF

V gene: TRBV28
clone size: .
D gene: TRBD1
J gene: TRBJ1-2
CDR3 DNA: TGTGCCAGCAGTGTAATCGGGACAGGGAACCTTAACTATGGCTACACCTTC
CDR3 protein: CASSVIGTGNLNYGYTF

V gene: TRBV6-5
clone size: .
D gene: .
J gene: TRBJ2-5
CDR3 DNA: TGTGCCAGCAGTTACTCCGGGACACTACAAGAGACCCAGTACTTC
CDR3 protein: CASSYSGTLQETQYF

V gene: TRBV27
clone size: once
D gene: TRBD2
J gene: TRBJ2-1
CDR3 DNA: TGTGCCAGCAGCAGTGGGACTAGCGGGGTCAATGAGCAGTTCTTC
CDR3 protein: CASSSGTSGVNEQFF

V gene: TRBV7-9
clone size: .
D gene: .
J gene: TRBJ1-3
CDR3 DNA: TGTGCCAGCAGCCCGGTTTCCGGAAACACCATATATTTT
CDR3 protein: CASSPVSGNTIYF

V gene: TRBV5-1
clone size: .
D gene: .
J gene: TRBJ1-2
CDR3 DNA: TGCGCCAGCAGCCCGCAACCGGAGACGGGACTTTATGGCTACACCTTC
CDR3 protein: CASSPQPETGLYGYTF

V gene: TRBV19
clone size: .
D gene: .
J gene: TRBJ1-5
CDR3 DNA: TGTGCCAGTAGTATTTTAGATCAGCCCCAGCATTTT
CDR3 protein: CASSILDQPQHF

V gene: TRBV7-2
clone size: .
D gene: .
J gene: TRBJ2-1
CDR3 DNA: TGTGCCAGCAGCTTACACCAGCGAAATGAGCAGTTCTTC
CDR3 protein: CASSLHQRNEQFF

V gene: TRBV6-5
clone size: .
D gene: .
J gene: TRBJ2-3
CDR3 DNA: TGTGCCAGCAGTTATCAGGGTGTTCGTACAGATACGCAGTATTTT
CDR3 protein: CASSYQGVRTDTQYF

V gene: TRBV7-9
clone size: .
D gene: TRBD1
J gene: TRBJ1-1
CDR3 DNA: TGTGCCAGCAGCTTTACAGGGGTTAACACTGAAGCTTTCTTT
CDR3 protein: CASSFTGVNTEAFF

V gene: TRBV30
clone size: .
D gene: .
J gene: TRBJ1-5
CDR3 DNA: TGTGCCTGGGGTTTGGGGCGTGCGGGCAATCAGCCCCAGCATTTT
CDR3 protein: CAWGLGRAGNQPQHF

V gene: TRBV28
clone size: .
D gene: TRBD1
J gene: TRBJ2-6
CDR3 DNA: TGTGCCAGCAGTGGAAGACAGGGGGCTTATTCTGGGGCCAACGTCCTGACTTTC
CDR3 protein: CASSGRQGAYSGANVLTF

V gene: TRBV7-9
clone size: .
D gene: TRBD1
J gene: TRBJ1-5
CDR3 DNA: TGTGCCAGCAGCGCCGGGACAGGGGACAATCAGCCCCAGCATTTT
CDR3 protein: CASSAGTGDNQPQHF

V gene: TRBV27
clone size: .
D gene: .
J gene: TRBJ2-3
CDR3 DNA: TGTGCCAGCAGACGAGGTGTATTTAGCACAGATACGCAGTATTTT
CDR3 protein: CASRRGVFSTDTQYF

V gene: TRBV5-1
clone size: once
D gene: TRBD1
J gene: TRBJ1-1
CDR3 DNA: TGCGCCAGCACGGGACAGATGAACACTGAAGCTTTCTTT
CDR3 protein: CASTGQMNTEAFF

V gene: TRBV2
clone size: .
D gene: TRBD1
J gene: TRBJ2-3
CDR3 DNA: TGTGCCAGCAGAGGAGGGACAGGGCTAGTCGCAGATACGCAGTATTTT
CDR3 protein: CASRGGTGLVADTQYF

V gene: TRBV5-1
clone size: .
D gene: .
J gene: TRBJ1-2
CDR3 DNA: TGCGCCAGCAGCCACGCAGGGAGGAATGGCTACACCTTC
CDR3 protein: CASSHAGRNGYTF

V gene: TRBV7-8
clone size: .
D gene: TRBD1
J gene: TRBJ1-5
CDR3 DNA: TGTGCCAGCAGCTTAGCCGGGTCCTGGACAGGGTATGATCAGCCCCAGCATTTT
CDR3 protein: CASSLAGSWTGYDQPQHF

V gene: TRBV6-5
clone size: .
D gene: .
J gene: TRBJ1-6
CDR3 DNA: TGTGCCACCGCCTTAGGGGGAGCCAATAATTCACCCCTCCACTTT
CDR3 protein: CATALGGANNSPLHF

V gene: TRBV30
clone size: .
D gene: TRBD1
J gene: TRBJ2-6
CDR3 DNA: TGTGCCTGGACCCGGGACAGGGTCAATTTCGGTGGGGCCAACGTCCTGACTTTC
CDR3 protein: CAWTRDRVNFGGANVLTF

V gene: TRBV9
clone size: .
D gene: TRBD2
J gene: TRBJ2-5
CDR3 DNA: TGTGCCAGCAGCGATCTAGCGGGAGACTACCAAGAGACCCAGTACTTC
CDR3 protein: CASSDLAGDYQETQYF

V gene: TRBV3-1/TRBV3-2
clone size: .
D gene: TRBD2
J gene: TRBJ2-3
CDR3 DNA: TGTGCCAGCAGCCACCTAAGCGGGGGGGCCGCGTATACGCAGTATTTT
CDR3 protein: CASSHLSGGAAYTQYF

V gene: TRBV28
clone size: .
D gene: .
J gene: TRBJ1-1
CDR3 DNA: TGTGCCAGCAGCTACACTCTCCCGGGAGGGGGCACTGAAGCTTTCTTT
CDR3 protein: CASSYTLPGGGTEAFF

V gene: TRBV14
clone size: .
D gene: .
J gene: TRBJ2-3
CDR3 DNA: TGTGCCAGCAGCCATCGCCCGGGTGGACTCACAGATACGCAGTATTTT
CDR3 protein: CASSHRPGGLTDTQYF

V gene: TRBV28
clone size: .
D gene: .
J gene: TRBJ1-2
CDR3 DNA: TGTGCCAGCAGGGTACACACGGGGTCTGGCTACACCTTC
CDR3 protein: CASRVHTGSGYTF

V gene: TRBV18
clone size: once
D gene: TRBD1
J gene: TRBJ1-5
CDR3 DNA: TGTGCCAGCTCACAAGGGACAGGGGGCAATCAGCCCCAGCATTTT
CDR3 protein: CASSQGTGGNQPQHF